This TCR beta chain is drawn from a study of vaccination effects on CD4 cells after COVID-19. Turning to the study itself: At 16 days and at one week before vaccination, samples were given by two convalescent patients.

Points on this clone: Its specificity is unknown.

Profiling relied on immunoSEQ multiplex PCR, and the TCRdb table lists in-frame clones only, not all of them. This repertoire shows roughly 70,000 clones, roughly 73% found once; its top ten account for about 5%. Study outcomes and limitations: Among infection- and vaccine-induced clones, marked clonal contraction occurred late after vaccination.

After expansion with viral peptide pools in the ViraFEST assay, antigen-specific CD4+ T cells were sequenced. Cells that had been cultured for less than eleven days were the source of isolated CD4+ T cells. Confirmation by PCR established that the person had SARS-CoV-2 infection between March and December 2020. In culture with roughly 10 IU/ml IL-2 and roughly 9.7 ug/ml peptides, PBMC were grown at fewer than 2.5 million per well. Germline CDR1 is MNHEY and CDR2 is SVGEGT. The CDR3 is 14 residues long. V was shortened by 5 bases and J by 6 bases, with 14 bases between the two germline ends. Sequences were derived from CD4+ T cells from PBMCs cultured with HIV peptides, sampled before COVID-19 vaccination. Subset described: HIV-1 Nef peptide pool negative control/reference culture. The clonotype was recovered from a human donor who had a prior SARS-CoV-2 infection. The chain couples TRBV6-2 or TRBV6-3 to TRBJ2-4; D is possibly TRBD2 (6 bases). Here the CDR3 DNA reads TGTGCCAGCAGTGGAGGGTTTTTTGGAAACATTCAGTACTTC. This gives the protein CASSGGFFGNIQYF.